Following are 19 T cell receptor beta chains from one sample sequenced in a study of human T cells and chemical hapten exposure. In TCRdb, the RACE reads were re-called with MiXCR into one record per CDR3 protein. The sample includes roughly 380,000 distinct CDR3 sequences, 4.5% to 5.5% of them seen just once. Time point in this sample: pre-sensitization, week 0. Treatment defined: therapeutic diphenylcyclopropenone sensitization with weekly scalp DPC. The source was whole blood, collected in connection with sensitization to the hapten diphenylcyclopropenone (DPC). All receptors derive from a woman in her forties or fifties with alopecia areata. Some clones in this sample may be carry-over from other donors' samples.

This clonotype occurred many times. This chain joins TRBV6-2 or TRBV6-3 and TRBJ2-7; 7 bases agree with TRBD2. Trimming removed 2 bases from V and 0 bases from J; junction bases left unmatched: 4. This CDR3 has 15 residues. Germline values: CDR1 MNHEY, CDR2 SVGEGT. The chain's CDR3 is CASSYVGGSSYEQYF. CDR3 in DNA: TGTGCCAGCAGTTACGTTGGCGGGAGCTCCTACGAGCAGTACTTC.

This clonotype was seen many times. The chain combines TRBV6-2 or TRBV6-3 with TRBJ2-7, with D maybe TRBD1 (6 bases). V shed 6 bases and J shed 5 bases, with 11 bases lying between them. The CDR3 is 12 amino acids. CDR1 MNHEY and CDR2 SVGEGT come from the germline V gene. The DNA of the CDR3 is TGTGCCAGCAGGAACGACAGGAACGAGCAGTACTTC. It translates to CASRNDRNEQYF.

The chain employs TRBV6-6 and TRBJ2-1; 9 nucleotides agree with TRBD2. With V trimmed by 7 bases and J by 4 bases, 8 bases remained unmatched. The germline gives CDR1 MNHNY, CDR2 SVGAGI (reference sequence). The CDR3 runs to 15 residues. This chain's CDR3 is CASTPRLAVYNEQFF. DNA for the CDR3: TGTGCCAGCACGCCCCGACTAGCGGTTTACAATGAGCAGTTCTTC.

This clonotype was seen many times. The genes are TRBV29-1 and TRBJ2-5; D is perhaps TRBD1 (6 bases). The CDR3 totals 12 residues. V was pared by 4 bases and J by 4 bases, with 10 bases between. CDR1 SQVTM and CDR2 ANQGSEA come from the germline V gene. The CDR3 DNA sequence: TGCAGCGTTGGGGGGCGCCCAGAGACCCAGTACTTC. This translates into CSVGGRPETQYF.

This clonotype was counted many times. V gene TRBV11-2 combines with J gene TRBJ2-7; 15 positions agree with TRBD2. Germline V lookup: CDR1 SGHAT, CDR2 FQNNGV. The CDR3 is made up of 17 amino acids. Losses at the gene ends were 5 bases for V and 3 bases for J; bases not matched to a gene: 8. CDR3 DNA sequence: TGTGCCAGCAGCATAGGACTAGCGGGAGGGCCCGGCTACGAGCAGTACTTC. As protein: CASSIGLAGGPGYEQYF.

The chain couples TRBV12-3 or TRBV12-4 to TRBJ1-2; 7 nucleotides agree with TRBD1. CDR3 length equals 14 residues. V was pared by 4 bases and J by 5 bases, with 7 bases of the junction left unmatched. The CDR3 nucleotides are TGTGCCAGCAGTTCGGGACAGACTTTTTATGGCTACACCTTC. It codes for CASSSGQTFYGYTF.

This clonotype occurred many times. The V and J genes are TRBV24-1 and TRBJ2-3; no clear D. Trimming took 0 bases from V and 4 from J, leaving 4 bases between them. The CDR3 runs 13 residues. Germline lookup yields CDR1 KGHDR and CDR2 SFDVKD. CDR3: CATSDLWADTQYF. CDR3 nucleotide sequence: TGTGCCACCAGTGATTTGTGGGCAGATACGCAGTATTTT.

This clonotype was detected ten times or more. V is TRBV5-6 and J is TRBJ1-1; 9 bases line up with TRBD1. This CDR3 region has 15 residues. V shed 6 bases and J 1 base; nucleotides not matched to a gene: 7. CDR1 is SGHDT and CDR2 is YYEEEE in the germline V gene. In DNA, the CDR3 is TGTGCCAGCATCCGGACAGGGGTCAGGAACACTGAAGCTTTCTTT. This gives the protein CASIRTGVRNTEAFF.

In its sample, this clonotype was seen many times. The rearrangement joins TRBV7-9 to TRBJ1-1; D remains ambiguous. Germline lookup yields CDR1 SEHNR and CDR2 FQNEAQ (reference sequence). Trimming stripped 3 bases from V and 1 base from J, with 9 bases between. The length of the CDR3 is 14 residues. In DNA, the CDR3 is TGTGCCAGCAGCTTTGAACAGCAGAACACTGAAGCTTTCTTT. It codes for CASSFEQQNTEAFF.

This clonotype was detected ten times or more. The rearrangement uses TRBV6-5 and TRBJ2-7, with D tentatively TRBD1 or TRBD2 (5 bases each). Trimming took off 2 bases at V and 6 bases at J, with 5 bases between the two ends. The germline V gene has CDR1 MNHEY and CDR2 SVGAGI. The CDR3 sequence is 11 residues long. In nucleotides, the CDR3 is TGTGCCAGCAGTTACGGGGGCGAGCAGTACTTC. This gives the protein CASSYGGEQYF.

This clonotype was detected many times. The chain recombines TRBV28 with TRBJ1-2; perhaps TRBD1 as D (5 bases). This CDR3 is 12 amino acids long. V was clipped by 5 bases and J by 7 bases, with 11 bases between them. The germline CDR1 and CDR2 sequences are MDHEN and SYDVKM. The CDR3 DNA is TGTGCCAGCAGTCCCCGGCAGGGTGGCTACACCTTC. As protein: CASSPRQGGYTF.

Many counts were recorded for this clonotype. The rearrangement links TRBV7-9 to TRBJ2-7; 7 bases match TRBD1. Germline values: CDR1 SEHNR, CDR2 FQNEAQ (reference sequence). Trimming cost V 7 bases and J 6 bases; bases outside gene matches: 9. The CDR3 loop spans 13 amino acids. CDR3 bases: TGTGCCAGCACAAACAGACAGGGTTTCGAGCAGTACTTC. Its protein product is CASTNRQGFEQYF.

The chain links TRBV5-1 to TRBJ1-1, with 7 bases fitting TRBD1. Germline V gene sequence: CDR1 SGHRS, CDR2 YFSETQ. The V gene end was trimmed by 3 bases and the J gene end by 0 bases; junction bases not matched to a gene: 5. This CDR3 is 15 amino acids long. CDR3 in amino acids: CASSSTGQMNTEAFF. Written as DNA, the CDR3 is TGCGCCAGCAGCTCGACAGGGCAGATGAACACTGAAGCTTTCTTT. The full variable domain, with the rest looked up from reference TRBV5-1 and TRBJ1-1, is KAGVTQTPRYLIKTRGQQVTLSCSPISGHRSVSWYQQTPGQGLQFLFEYFSETQRNKGNFPGRFSGRQFSNSRSEMNVSTLELGDSALYLCASSSTGQMNTEAFFGQGTRLTVV.

This clonotype was counted only a few times. V and J are TRBV27 and TRBJ2-5; TRBD2 might be the D (6 bases). The CDR3 loop spans 12 amino acids. Germline V CDR1 and CDR2: MNHEY, SMNVEV (reference sequence). The V end was cut by 8 bases, the J end by 1 base, with 8 bases between. In DNA, the CDR3 is TGTGCCAGCCAGGGACTCCAAGAGACCCAGTACTTC. Amino acid sequence: CASQGLQETQYF.

This clonotype showed up many times. The V call is TRBV6-6, the J call TRBJ2-1; D remains unclear. V lost 5 bases, J lost 8 bases, and 10 bases lay in between. CDR3 size: 12 residues. Per germline, CDR1 MNHNY and CDR2 SVGAGI (reference sequence). CDR3 in DNA: TGTGCCAGCAGTCCCCGTCGAGATGAGCAGTTCTTC. Translation: CASSPRRDEQFF.

Ten or more counts support this clonotype. This chain uses TRBV10-3 with TRBJ1-1; D remains ambiguous. With 11 bases removed from V and 2 bases from J, the gap between germline ends came to 18 bases. Germline CDR1 ENHRY, CDR2 SYGVKD. The CDR3 consists of 14 residues. CDR3 coding DNA: TGTGCCTCCCGATCCCAGACGGCAAACACTGAAGCTTTCTTT. Translating gives CASRSQTANTEAFF.

This clonotype was counted many times. The chain carries TRBV10-3 and TRBJ2-3; D is unresolved. From germline, CDR1 is ENHRY and CDR2 SYGVKD. The CDR3 runs 14 residues. The V end was cut by 6 bases, the J end by 2 bases, with 12 bases between. The CDR3: CAISGPAVTDTQYF. DNA of the CDR3: TGTGCCATCAGCGGCCCGGCGGTCACAGATACGCAGTATTTT.

This clonotype has just a few counts. The chain is built from TRBV5-1 and TRBJ1-1; D is ambiguous. This CDR3 is built from 15 residues. Germline CDR1 and CDR2: SGHRS and YFSETQ. Deletions cut 0 bases from V and 0 bases from J, with 9 bases between. CDR3 in DNA: TGCGCCAGCAGCTTGGTCGTAGGTGTGAACACTGAAGCTTTCTTT. It codes for CASSLVVGVNTEAFF.

The chain employs TRBV27 and TRBJ2-1, with unresolved D. Germline V gene data show CDR1 as MNHEY and CDR2 as SMNVEV (reference sequence). Trimming shortened V by 3 bases and J by 0 bases, and 9 bases separated the two germline ends. The CDR3 spans 15 residues. This chain's CDR3 is CASSFMASSYNEQFF. For the CDR3, the DNA is TGTGCCAGCAGTTTCATGGCTAGCTCCTACAATGAGCAGTTCTTC.